This record covers a single T cell receptor beta chain. No antigen is known for it. These data are taken from a study of OX40 agonist ivuxolimab in advanced cancers. Findings of the study overall: Mean expanded clone counts were higher in CD8+ than CD4+ T cells.

The CDR3 loop spans 15 amino acids. The V gene's germline CDR1 is LNHDA and CDR2 SQIVND (reference sequence). V gave up 6 bases and J gave up 0 bases, with 12 bases separating them. Here immunoSEQ multiplex PCR was the method, and the copy in TCRdb shows in-frame clones only, minus some. The sample has some 66,000 clones, 77% seen once. The V and J genes are TRBV19 and TRBJ2-1; D may be TRBD1 (6 bases). The sample in question was CD4+ or CD8+ T cells sorted from blood, obtained in a trial of the OX40 agonist ivuxolimab. This TCR was sampled from an adult with an advanced solid tumor such as melanoma, head and neck, liver or kidney cancer. CDR3 sequence reads: CASSNRAVSYNEQFF. For the CDR3, the DNA is TGTGCCAGTAGCAACAGGGCCGTCTCCTACAATGAGCAGTTCTTC.